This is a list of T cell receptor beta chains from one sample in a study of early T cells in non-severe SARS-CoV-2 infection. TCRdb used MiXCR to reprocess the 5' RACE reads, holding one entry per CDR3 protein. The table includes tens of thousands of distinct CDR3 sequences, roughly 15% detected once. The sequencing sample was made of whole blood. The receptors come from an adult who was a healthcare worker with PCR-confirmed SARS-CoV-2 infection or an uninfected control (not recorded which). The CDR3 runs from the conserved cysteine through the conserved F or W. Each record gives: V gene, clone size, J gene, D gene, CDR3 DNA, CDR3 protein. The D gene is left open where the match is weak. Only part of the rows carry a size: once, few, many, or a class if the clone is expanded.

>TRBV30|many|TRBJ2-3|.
TGTGCCTGGAGTCCGGCTTTGCCTCCCACAGATACGCAGTATTTT
CAWSPALPPTDTQYF
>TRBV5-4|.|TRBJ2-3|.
TGTGCCAGCAGCCTCGGGGGGCTCGCTAGCACAGATACGCAGTATTTT
CASSLGGLASTDTQYF
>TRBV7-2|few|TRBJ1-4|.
TGTGCCAGCAGCTTGGCTGTGGGTACAACTAATGAAAAACTGTTTTTT
CASSLAVGTTNEKLFF
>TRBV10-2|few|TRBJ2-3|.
TGCGCCAGCACCGCCTGGGCGGCCAAGTCACCAGATACGCAGTATTTT
CASTAWAAKSPDTQYF
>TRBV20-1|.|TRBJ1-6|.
TGCAGTGCTAGGGTAGACAGCGAGAATTCACCCCTCCACTTT
CSARVDSENSPLHF
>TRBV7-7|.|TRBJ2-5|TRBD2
TGTGCCAGCAGCCCCGGGGGGGGGAAGCTGAAAGAGACCCAGTACTTC
CASSPGGGKLKETQYF
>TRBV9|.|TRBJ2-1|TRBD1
TGTGCCAGCAGCGTAGGACAGGGGCCGGGGTTATCCTACAATGAGCAGTTCTTC
CASSVGQGPGLSYNEQFF
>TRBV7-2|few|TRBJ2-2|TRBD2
TGTGCCAGCAGCTTGCGGGGGGCAGGCGGGGAGCTGTTTTTT
CASSLRGAGGELFF
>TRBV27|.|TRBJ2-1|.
TGTGCCAGCAGTTCTGGGGGATCCCTCTACAATGAGCAGTTCTTC
CASSSGGSLYNEQFF
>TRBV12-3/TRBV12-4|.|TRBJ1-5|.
TGTGCCAGCAGGGGGAGAGGCAATCAGCCCCAGCATTTT
CASRGRGNQPQHF
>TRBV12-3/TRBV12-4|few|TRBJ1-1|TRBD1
TGTGCCAGCAGTTCCCAGACCGGGACAGGTGAGACTGAAGCTTTCTTT
CASSSQTGTGETEAFF
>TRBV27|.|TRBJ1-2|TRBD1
TGTGCCAGCAGTCGACAGGGCGGAGGTAACTATGGCTACACCTTC
CASSRQGGGNYGYTF
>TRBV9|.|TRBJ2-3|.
TGTGCCAGCAGCTTTCGGGGGGCCGGGGATACGCAGTATTTT
CASSFRGAGDTQYF
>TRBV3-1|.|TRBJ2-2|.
TGTGCCAGCAGCCAACGGGGCTCTAACACCGGGGAGCTGTTTTTT
CASSQRGSNTGELFF
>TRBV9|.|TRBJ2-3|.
TGTGCCAGCAGCGTATTAGGAGGCACAGATACGCAGTATTTT
CASSVLGGTDTQYF
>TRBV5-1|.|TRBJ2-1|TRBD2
TGCGCCAGCAGCAAGAGACTAGCGGGGGCTTACAATGAGCAGTTCTTC
CASSKRLAGAYNEQFF
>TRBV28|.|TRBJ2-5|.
TGTGCCAGCAGTTTCCCTCGGGGCAGATACCAAGAGACCCAGTACTTC
CASSFPRGRYQETQYF
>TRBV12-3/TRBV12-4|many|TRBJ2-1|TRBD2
TGTGCCAGCAGTTTAGGTCGACTAGCGGGTCCCTCCTACAATGAGCAGTTCTTC
CASSLGRLAGPSYNEQFF
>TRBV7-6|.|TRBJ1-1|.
TGTGCCAGCAGCCCGAGGGGGGTTTTGTCCCTGAACACTGAAGCTTTCTTT
CASSPRGVLSLNTEAFF
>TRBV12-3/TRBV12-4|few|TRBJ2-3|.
TGTGCCAGCAGTTTACTGGGGGCAGGCACAGATACGCAGTATTTT
CASSLLGAGTDTQYF
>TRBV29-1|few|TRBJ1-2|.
TGCAGCGCCCAGGACATCGACGTCGATTATGGCTACACCTTC
CSAQDIDVDYGYTF
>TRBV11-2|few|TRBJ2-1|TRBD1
TGTGCCAGTCGTCATGCGGGACAGGTGTTCGATGAGCAGTTCTTC
CASRHAGQVFDEQFF
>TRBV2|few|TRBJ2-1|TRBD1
TGTGCCAGCAGAATCACCGGGACAGGGGTCAATGAGCAGTTCTTC
CASRITGTGVNEQFF
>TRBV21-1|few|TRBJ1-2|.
TGTGCCAGCAGCGTACGCCCCCCGGGAGTAACTACCACCTTC
CASSVRPPGVTTTF